This T cell receptor (beta chain) emerged from a study of radiotherapy plus CTLA-4 blockade in lung cancer. The study, taken as a whole, reports: Once radiotherapy plus ipilimumab had been given, TCR clones derived from tumor expanded in blood.

On this clone itself: The antigen is not known.

V lost 4 bases and J 7 bases, leaving 11 bases between the germline ends. The CDR3 runs 12 residues. The germline CDR1 and CDR2 sequences are LNHDA and SQIVND (reference sequence). TCRdb's copy holds only in-frame clones and misses some; the assay was immunoSEQ multiplex PCR. Found here are about 97,000 clones, around 79% of them singletons; the top ten hold approximately 3%. The sample here was peripheral blood, taken from a patient treated with radiotherapy plus ipilimumab. V gene TRBV19 combines with J gene TRBJ2-7; possibly TRBD2 for D (6 bases). The receptor's source is a human donor with non-small cell lung cancer who had a partial response to radiotherapy plus ipilimumab. Some clones in this sample may be carry-over from other donors' samples. The CDR3 DNA reads as TGTGCCAGTAGTAGACTAGAGGGGGAGCAGTACTTC. The encoded protein is CASSRLEGEQYF.